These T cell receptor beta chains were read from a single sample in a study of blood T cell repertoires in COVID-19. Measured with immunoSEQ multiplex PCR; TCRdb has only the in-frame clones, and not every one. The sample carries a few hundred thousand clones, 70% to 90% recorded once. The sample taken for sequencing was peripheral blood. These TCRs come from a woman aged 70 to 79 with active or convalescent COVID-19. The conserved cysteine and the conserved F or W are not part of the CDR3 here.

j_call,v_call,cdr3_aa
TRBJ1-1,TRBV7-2,ASSLSPTVTEAF
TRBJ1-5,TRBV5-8,ASYKTGSNQPQH
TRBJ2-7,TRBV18,ASSPLVTGGPYEQY
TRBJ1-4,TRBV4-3,ASSQTSQGWGEKLF
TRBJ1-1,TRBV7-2,ASSLQGLNTEAF
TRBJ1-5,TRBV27,ASSRGTENQPQH
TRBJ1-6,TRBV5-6,ASSLVSGGSYNSPLH
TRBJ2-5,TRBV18,ASSPSEETQY
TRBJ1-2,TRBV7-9,ASSLEVAGKGYT
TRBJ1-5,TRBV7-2,ASSSVVQGSNQPQH
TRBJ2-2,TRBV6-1,ASSDLSTGSGELF
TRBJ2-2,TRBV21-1,ASSNWIRTIPIGQGNTGELF
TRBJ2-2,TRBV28,ASRQGDTGELF
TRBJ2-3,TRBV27,ATSLNGASTDTQY
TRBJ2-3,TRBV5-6,ASSLGGGLSTDTQY
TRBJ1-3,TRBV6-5,ASKARPAGNTIY
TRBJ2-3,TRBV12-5,ASGFPTGADTQY
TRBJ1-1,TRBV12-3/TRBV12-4,ASSLGLPEEAF
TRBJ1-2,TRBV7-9,ASSLSVQGGIGGYT
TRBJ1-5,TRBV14,ASGRQDLNQPQH
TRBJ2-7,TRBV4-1,ASSQVDRFSYEQY
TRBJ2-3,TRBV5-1,ASSPRGSGGITTDTQY
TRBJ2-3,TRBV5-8,ASSSLAGATDTQY
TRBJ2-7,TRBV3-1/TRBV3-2,ASSQYYEQY
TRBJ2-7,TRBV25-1,ASTSRGGLYEQY
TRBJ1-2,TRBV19,ASTGGIYGYT
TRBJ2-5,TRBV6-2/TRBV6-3,ASSYSRETQY
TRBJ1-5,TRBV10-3,AISESDRGYQPQH
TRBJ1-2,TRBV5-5,ASSLYGGEPYGYT
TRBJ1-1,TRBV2,ALREGNTEAF
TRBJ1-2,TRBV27,ASSARAGVGYT
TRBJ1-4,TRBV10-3,AIRDPDRGYEKLF
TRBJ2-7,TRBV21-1,ASSPRARDSSYEQY
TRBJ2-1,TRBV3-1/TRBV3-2,ASSQASGGQYPYNEQF
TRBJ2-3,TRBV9,ASSPLSGGTDTQY
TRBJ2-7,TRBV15,ATSPGTSGPGEQY